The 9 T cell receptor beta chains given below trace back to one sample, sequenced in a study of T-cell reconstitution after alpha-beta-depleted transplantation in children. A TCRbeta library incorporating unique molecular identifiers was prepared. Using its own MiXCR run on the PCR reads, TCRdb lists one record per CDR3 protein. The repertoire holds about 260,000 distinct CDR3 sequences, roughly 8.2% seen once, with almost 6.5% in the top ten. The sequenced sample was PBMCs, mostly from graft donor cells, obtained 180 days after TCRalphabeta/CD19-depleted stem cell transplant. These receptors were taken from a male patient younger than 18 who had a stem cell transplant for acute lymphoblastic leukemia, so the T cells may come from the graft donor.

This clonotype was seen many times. CDR3 nucleotide sequence: TGTGCCAGCAGCTTAAAAGCGGGTTGGTACAATGAGCAGTTCTTC. This encodes CASSLKAGWYNEQFF. The genes are TRBV7-2 and TRBJ2-1; D is perhaps TRBD2 (6 bases). The V gene's germline CDR1 is SGHTA and CDR2 FQGNSA. CDR3 length: 15 amino acids. V lost 2 bases, J lost 4 bases, and 12 bases lay in between.

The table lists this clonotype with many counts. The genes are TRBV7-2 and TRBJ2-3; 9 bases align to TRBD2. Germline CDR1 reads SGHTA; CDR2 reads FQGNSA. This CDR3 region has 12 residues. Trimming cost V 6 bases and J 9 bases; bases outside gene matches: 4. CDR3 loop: CASRVAGETQYF. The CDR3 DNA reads TGTGCCAGCAGGGTAGCGGGGGAGACGCAGTATTTT. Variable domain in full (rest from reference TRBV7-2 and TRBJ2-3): GAGVSQSPSNKVTEKGKDVELRCDPISGHTALYWYRQSLGQGLEFLIYFQGNSAPDKSGLPSDRFSAERTGGSVSTLTIQRTQQEDSAVYLCASRVAGETQYFGPGTRLTVL.

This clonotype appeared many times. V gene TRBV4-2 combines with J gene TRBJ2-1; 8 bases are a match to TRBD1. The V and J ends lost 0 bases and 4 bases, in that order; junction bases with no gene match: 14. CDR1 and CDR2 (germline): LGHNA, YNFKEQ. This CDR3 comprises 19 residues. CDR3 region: CASSQEDREALTQYNEQFF. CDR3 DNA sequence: TGTGCCAGCAGCCAAGAGGACAGGGAAGCCCTCACCCAATACAATGAGCAGTTCTTC.

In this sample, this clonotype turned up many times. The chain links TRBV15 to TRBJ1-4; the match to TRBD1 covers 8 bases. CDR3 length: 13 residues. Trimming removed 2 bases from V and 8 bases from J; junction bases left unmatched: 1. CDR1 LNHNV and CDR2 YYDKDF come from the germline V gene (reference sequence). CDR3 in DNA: TGTGCCACCAGCAGATGGACAGGGGAAAAACTGTTTTTT. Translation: CATSRWTGEKLFF.

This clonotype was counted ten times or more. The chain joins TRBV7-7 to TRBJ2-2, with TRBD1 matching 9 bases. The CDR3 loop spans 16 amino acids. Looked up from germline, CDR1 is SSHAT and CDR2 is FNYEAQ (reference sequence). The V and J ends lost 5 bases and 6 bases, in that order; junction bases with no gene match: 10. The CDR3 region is CASSPTGTGISGELFF. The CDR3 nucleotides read TGTGCCAGCAGCCCTACTGGGACAGGGATTTCCGGGGAGCTGTTTTTT. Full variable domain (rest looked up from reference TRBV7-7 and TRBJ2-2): GAGVSQSPRYKVTKRGQDVTLRCDPISSHATLYWYQQALGQGPEFLTYFNYEAQPDKSGLPSDRFSAERPEGSISTLTIQRTEQRDSAMYRCASSPTGTGISGELFFGEGSRLTVL.

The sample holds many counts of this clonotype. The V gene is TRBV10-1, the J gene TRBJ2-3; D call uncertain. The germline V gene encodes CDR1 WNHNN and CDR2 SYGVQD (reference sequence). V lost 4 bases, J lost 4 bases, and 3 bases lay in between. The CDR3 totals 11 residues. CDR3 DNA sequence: TGCGCCAGCAGTGGGTCAGATACGCAGTATTTT. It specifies CASSGSDTQYF.

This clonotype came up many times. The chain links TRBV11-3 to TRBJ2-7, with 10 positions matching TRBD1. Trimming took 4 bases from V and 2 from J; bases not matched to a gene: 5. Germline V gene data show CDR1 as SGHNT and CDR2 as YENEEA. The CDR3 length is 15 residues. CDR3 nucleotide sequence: TGTGCCAGCAGCTCCGGGACAGGGGTCGCCTACGAGCAGTACTTC. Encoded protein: CASSSGTGVAYEQYF. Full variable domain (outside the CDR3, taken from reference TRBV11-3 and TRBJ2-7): EAGVVQSPRYKIIEKKQPVAFWCNPISGHNTLYWYLQNLGQGPELLIRYENEEAVDDSQLPKDRFSAERLKGVDSTLKIQPAELGDSAVYLCASSSGTGVAYEQYFGPGTRLTVT.

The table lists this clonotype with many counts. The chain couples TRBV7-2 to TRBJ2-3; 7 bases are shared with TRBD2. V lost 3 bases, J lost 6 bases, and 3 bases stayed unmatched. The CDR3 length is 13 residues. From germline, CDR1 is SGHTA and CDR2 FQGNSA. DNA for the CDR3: TGTGCCAGCAGCTTGGCGGGAGAGGATACGCAGTATTTT. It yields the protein CASSLAGEDTQYF. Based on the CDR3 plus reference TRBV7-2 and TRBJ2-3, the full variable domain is GAGVSQSPSNKVTEKGKDVELRCDPISGHTALYWYRQSLGQGLEFLIYFQGNSAPDKSGLPSDRFSAERTGGSVSTLTIQRTQQEDSAVYLCASSLAGEDTQYFGPGTRLTVL.

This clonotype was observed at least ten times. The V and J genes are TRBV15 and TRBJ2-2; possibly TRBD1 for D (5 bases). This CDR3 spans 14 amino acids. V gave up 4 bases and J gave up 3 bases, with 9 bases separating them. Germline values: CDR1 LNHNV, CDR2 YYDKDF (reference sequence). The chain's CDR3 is CATSKQVDTGELFF. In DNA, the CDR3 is TGTGCCACCAGCAAACAGGTCGACACCGGGGAGCTGTTTTTT.